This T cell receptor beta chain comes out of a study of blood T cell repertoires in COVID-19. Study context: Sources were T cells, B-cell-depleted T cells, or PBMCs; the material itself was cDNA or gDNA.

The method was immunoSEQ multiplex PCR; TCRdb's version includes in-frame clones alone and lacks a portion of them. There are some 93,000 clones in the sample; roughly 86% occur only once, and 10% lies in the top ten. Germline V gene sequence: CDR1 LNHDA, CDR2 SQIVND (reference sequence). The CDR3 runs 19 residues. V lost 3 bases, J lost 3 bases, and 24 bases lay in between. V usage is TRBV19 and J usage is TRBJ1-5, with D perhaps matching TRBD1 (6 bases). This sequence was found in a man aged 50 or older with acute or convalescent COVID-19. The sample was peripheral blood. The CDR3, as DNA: TGTGCCAGTAGTATGCCCCCGGGTAGGGGGAATAGTTTCAATCAGCCCCAGCATTTT. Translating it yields CASSMPPGRGNSFNQPQHF.